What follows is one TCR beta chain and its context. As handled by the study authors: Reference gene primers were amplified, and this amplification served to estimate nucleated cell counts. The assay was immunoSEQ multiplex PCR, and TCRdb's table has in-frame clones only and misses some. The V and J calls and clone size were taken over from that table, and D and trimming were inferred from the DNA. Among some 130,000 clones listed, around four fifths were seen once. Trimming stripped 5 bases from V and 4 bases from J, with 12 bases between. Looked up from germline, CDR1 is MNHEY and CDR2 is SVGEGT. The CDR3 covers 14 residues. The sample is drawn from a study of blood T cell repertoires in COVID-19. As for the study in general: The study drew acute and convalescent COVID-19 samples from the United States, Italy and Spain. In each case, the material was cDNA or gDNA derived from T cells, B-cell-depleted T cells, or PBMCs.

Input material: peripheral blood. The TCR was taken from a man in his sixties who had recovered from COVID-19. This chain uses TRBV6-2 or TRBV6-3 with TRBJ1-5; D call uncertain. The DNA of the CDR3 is TGTGCCAGCAGTACGCTTCAGTTGAATCAGCCCCAGCATTTT. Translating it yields CASSTLQLNQPQHF.